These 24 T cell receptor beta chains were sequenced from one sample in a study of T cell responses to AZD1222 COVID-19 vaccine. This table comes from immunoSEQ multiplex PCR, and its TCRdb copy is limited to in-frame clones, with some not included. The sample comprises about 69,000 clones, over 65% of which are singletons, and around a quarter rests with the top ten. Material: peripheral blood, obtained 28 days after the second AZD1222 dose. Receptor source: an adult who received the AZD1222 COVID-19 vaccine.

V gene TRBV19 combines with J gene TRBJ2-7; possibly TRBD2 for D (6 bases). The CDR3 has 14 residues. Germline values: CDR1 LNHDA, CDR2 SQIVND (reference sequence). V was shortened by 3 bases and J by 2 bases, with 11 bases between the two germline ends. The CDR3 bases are TGTGCCAGTAGTATTAGGCCGGGAGCCTACGAGCAGTACTTC. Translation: CASSIRPGAYEQYF.

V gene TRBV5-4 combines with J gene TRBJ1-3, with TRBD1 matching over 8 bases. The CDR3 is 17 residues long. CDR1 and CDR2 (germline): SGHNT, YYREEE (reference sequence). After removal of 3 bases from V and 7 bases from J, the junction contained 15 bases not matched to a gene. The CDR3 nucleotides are TGTGCCAGCAGCTCCAACAGGGGGGGAAGCAAAGGGAACACCATATATTTT. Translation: CASSSNRGGSKGNTIYF.

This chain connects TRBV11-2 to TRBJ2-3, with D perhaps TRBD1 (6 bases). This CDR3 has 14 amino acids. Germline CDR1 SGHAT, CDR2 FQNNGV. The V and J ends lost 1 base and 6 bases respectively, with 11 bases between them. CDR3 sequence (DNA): TGTGCCAGCAGCTTAGGGACAGCACGGGATACGCAGTATTTT. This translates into CASSLGTARDTQYF.

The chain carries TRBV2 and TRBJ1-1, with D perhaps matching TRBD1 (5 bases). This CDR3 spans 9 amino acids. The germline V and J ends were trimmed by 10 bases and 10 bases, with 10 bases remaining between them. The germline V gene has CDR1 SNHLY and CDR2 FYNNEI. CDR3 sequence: CAIRGGAFF. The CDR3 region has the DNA TGTGCCATAAGGGGAGGAGCTTTCTTT.

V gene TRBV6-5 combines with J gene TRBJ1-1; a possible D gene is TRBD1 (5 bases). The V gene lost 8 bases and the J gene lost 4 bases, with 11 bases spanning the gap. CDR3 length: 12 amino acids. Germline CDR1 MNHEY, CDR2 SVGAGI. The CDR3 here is CASDWGTTEAFF. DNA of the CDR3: TGTGCCAGCGATTGGGGGACCACTGAAGCTTTCTTT.

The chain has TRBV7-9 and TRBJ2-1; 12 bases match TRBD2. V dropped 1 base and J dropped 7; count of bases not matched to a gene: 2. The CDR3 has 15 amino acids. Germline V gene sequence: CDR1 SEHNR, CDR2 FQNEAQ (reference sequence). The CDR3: CASSLGLAGVNEQFF. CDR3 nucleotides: TGTGCCAGCAGCTTAGGACTAGCGGGAGTGAATGAGCAGTTCTTC.

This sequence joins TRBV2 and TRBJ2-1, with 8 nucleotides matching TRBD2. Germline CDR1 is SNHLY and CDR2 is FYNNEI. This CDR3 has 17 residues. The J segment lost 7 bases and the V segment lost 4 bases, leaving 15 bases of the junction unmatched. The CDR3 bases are TGTGCCAGCAGTGCACCGAACGGGGGGGCCCGAGGGAATGAGCAGTTCTTC. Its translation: CASSAPNGGARGNEQFF.

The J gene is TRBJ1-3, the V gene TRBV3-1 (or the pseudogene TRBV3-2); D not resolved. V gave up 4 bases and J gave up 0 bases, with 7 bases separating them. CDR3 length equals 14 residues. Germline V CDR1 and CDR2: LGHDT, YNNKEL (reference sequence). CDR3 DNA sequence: TGTGCCAGCAGCCTCCAGAGCTCTGGAAACACCATATATTTT. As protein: CASSLQSSGNTIYF.

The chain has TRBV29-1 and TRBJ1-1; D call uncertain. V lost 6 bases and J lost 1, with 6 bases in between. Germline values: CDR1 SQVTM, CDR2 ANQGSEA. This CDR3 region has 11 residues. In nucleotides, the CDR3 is TGCAGCGTGCCCGGGAACACTGAAGCTTTCTTT. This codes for CSVPGNTEAFF.

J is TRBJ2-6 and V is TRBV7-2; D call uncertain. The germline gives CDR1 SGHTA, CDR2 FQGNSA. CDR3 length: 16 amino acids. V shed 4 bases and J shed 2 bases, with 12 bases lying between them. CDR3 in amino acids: CASSWRALAGANVLTF. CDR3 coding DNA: TGTGCCAGCAGCTGGAGAGCTCTCGCTGGGGCCAACGTCCTGACTTTC. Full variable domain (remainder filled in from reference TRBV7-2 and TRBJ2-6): GAGVSQSPSNKVTEKGKDVELRCDPISGHTALYWYRQSLGQGLEFLIYFQGNSAPDKSGLPSDRFSAERTGGSVSTLTIQRTQQEDSAVYLCASSWRALAGANVLTFGAGSRLTVL.

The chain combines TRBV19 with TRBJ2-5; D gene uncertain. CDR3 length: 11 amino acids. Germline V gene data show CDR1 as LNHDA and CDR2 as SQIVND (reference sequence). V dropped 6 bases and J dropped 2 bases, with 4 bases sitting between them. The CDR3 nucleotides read TGTGCCAGTAGACAGCAAGAGACCCAGTACTTC. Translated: CASRQQETQYF.

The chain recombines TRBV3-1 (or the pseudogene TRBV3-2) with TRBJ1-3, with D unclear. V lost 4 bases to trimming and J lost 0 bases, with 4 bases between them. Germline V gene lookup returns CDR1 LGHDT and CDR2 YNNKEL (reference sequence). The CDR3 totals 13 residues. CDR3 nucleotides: TGTGCCAGCAGCCCCAGCTCTGGAAACACCATATATTTT. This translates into CASSPSSGNTIYF.

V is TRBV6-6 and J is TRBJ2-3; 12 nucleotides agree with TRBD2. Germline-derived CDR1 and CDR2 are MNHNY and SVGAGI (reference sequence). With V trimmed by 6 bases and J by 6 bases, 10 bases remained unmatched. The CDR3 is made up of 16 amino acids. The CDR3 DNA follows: TGTGCCAGCAGACGGACTAGCGGGAATCCCGGGGATACGCAGTATTTT. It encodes CASRRTSGNPGDTQYF.

CDR3 sequence (DNA): TGTGCCAGCAGCTTAGCGGGGGGAGAGGCTTTCTTT. Translation: CASSLAGGEAFF. This chain joins TRBV7-8 and TRBJ1-1; the D gene is possibly TRBD1 (5 bases). The V and J ends lost 0 bases and 11 bases respectively, with 10 bases between them. Germline CDR1 SGHVS, CDR2 FQNEAQ. The CDR3 runs to 12 residues.

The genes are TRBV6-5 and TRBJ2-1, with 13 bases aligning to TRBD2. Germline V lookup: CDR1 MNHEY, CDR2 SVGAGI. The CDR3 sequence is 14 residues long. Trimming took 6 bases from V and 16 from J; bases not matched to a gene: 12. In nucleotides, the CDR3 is TGTGCCAGCAGATTACGGGAACTAGCGGGGGGGTGTTTCTTC. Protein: CASRLRELAGGCFF.

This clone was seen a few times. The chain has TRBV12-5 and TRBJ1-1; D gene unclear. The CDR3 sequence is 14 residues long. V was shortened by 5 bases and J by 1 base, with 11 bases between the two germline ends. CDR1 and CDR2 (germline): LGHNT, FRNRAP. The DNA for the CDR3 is TGTGCTAGTGGTCCAGAATTTGCGAACACTGAAGCTTTCTTT. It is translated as CASGPEFANTEAFF.

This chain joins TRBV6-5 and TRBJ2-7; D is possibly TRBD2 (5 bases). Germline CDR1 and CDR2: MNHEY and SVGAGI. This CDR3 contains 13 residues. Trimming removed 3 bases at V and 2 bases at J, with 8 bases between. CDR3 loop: CASSYDGAYEQYF. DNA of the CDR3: TGTGCCAGCAGTTATGACGGGGCCTACGAGCAGTACTTC.

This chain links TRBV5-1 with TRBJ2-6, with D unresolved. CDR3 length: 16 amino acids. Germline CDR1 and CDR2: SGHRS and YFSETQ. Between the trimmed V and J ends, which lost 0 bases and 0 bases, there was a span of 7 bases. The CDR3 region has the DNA TGCGCCAGCAGCTTGGCTCCGGGCTCTGGGGCCAACGTCCTGACTTTC. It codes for CASSLAPGSGANVLTF.

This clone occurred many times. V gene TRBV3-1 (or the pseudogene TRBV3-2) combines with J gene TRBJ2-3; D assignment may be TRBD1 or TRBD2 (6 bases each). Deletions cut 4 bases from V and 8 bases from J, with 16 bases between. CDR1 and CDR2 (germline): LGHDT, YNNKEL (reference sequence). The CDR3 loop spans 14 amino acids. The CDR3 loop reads CASSPTGGHGTQYF. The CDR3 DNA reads TGTGCCAGCAGCCCCACCGGGGGACATGGTACGCAGTATTTT.

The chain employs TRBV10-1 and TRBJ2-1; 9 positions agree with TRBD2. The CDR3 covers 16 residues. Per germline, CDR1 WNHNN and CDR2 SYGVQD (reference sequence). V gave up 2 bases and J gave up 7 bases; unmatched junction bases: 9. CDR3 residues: CASSEGREGPGNEQFF. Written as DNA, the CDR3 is TGCGCCAGCAGTGAGGGGCGGGAGGGCCCTGGGAATGAGCAGTTCTTC.

CDR3: CASSLDRASYNEQFF. DNA for the CDR3: TGTGCCAGCAGCTTGGACAGGGCCTCCTACAATGAGCAGTTCTTC. The gene calls are TRBV5-4 and TRBJ2-1; a weak D match, TRBD1 (6 bases). Germline-derived CDR1 and CDR2 are SGHNT and YYREEE (reference sequence). Trimming removed 0 bases at V and 0 bases at J, with 7 bases between. CDR3 length: 15 amino acids.

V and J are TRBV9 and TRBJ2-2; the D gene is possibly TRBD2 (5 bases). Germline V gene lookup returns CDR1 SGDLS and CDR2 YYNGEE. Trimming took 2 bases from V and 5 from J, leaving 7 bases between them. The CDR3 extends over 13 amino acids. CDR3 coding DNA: TGTGCCAGCAGCGTCCCGGGGACCGGGGAGCTGTTTTTT. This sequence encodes CASSVPGTGELFF.

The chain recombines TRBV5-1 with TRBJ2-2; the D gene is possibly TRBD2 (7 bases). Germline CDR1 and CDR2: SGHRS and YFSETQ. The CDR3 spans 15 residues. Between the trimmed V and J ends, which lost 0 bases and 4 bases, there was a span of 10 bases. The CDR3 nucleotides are TGCGCCAGCAGCTTGGGCGGGGGCAGCACCGGGGAGCTGTTTTTT. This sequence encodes CASSLGGGSTGELFF. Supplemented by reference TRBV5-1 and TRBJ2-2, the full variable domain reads KAGVTQTPRYLIKTRGQQVTLSCSPISGHRSVSWYQQTPGQGLQFLFEYFSETQRNKGNFPGRFSGRQFSNSRSEMNVSTLELGDSALYLCASSLGGGSTGELFFGEGSRLTVL.

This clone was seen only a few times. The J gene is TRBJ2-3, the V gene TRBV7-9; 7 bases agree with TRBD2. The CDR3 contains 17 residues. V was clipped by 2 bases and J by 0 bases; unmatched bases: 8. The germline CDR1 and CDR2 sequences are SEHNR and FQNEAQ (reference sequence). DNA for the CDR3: TGTGCCAGCAGCTTACCGTCCCGACTAGCTAGCACAGATACGCAGTATTTT. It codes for CASSLPSRLASTDTQYF.